The clone carrying this TCR beta chain was seen only once. These data are taken from a study of blood T cell repertoires in COVID-19. This table comes from immunoSEQ multiplex PCR, and its TCRdb copy is limited to in-frame clones, with some not included. The sample has 200,000 to 250,000 clones; 85% to 95% are singletons. The CDR3 is made up of 14 amino acids. V lost 2 bases, J lost 2 bases, and 10 bases lay in between. The germline gives CDR1 MNHEY, CDR2 SVGAGI. This rearrangement joins TRBV6-5 to TRBJ2-7; possibly TRBD1 for D (6 bases). The sequenced sample consisted of peripheral blood. The receptor was derived from a man under 40 with COVID-19, enrolled during active disease. This chain's CDR3 is CASSYDRQAYEQYF. CDR3 coding DNA: TGTGCCAGCAGTTACGACAGGCAGGCCTACGAGCAGTACTTC.